This T cell receptor (beta chain) was observed in a study of shared clonotypes between healthy human individuals. On the study more broadly: Donors were a couple of women and a few men aged 18 to 49.

Naive CD8 cells comprised CD45RO-negative, CCR7-positively selected cells, excluding terminally differentiated effector memory CD45RA+ cells. This was a deep-level run. Method: immunoSEQ multiplex PCR; TCRdb's copy keeps in-frame clones and lacks some. Of under 1 million clones in the sample, more than 85% were seen once. There are 15 residues in the CDR3. The germline V gene has CDR1 SQVTM and CDR2 ANQGSEA. The J segment lost 6 bases and the V segment lost 6 bases, leaving 12 bases of the junction unmatched. Study findings and constraints: It was expected that sequencing depth would affect clonotype sharing among donors. Approximately 5% of naive CD4 clonotypes were shared across a few donors.

Details on this clone: No antigen is known for it.

The sequence came from a man aged 25-45 years in good health. The J gene is TRBJ2-1, the V gene TRBV29-1; 9 bases match TRBD2. The sample was naive CD8+ T cells sorted from blood. The CDR3 DNA is TGCAGCGTGAACGCGGCTGAAGCGGGAGGCAATGAGCAGTTCTTC. Residues: CSVNAAEAGGNEQFF.